This T cell receptor (beta chain) emerged from a study of blood T cell repertoires in COVID-19 (dated by TCRdb to 2018 to 2020). Background for the entire study: Samples from collaborators originated in the United States, Italy and Spain and spanned both the acute and convalescent phases of COVID-19. The repertoires were made available in a free public database intended to serve as a resource for research on the immune response to SARS-CoV-2. Deeply sampled blood TCRbeta repertoires from subjects exposed to, actively infected with, or recovered from COVID-19 were included in the dataset. The sample metadata nearly always contained a de-identified subject ID, COVID-19 status, age in years and sex. The prospective study material was composed of cDNA or gDNA derived from T cells, B-cell-depleted T cells, or PBMCs. Samples were obtained from the ongoing ImmuneRACE study (first 160 participants) and from 1,000 to 1,500 subjects provided by 6 global collaborators. Where available, HLA class I and class II types were obtained from metadata supplied by the sample provider rather than from assay-based typing.

From V the trimming removes 6 bases and from J it removes 12 bases, while the gene matches leave 14 bases of the junction unaccounted for. Based on the germline V gene, the CDR1 and CDR2 sequences are MNHEY and SVGEGT. Reading from cysteine to phenylalanine, the CDR3 counts 15 amino acids. Only the CDR3 portion is preserved as DNA: 45 bases, with reading frame beginning at the first base. Samples from volunteer blood donors who had recovered from COVID-19 were contributed by a second Seattle source. Each collaborating institution followed its own protocols to collect whole blood in K2EDTA tubes. For TCRbeta analysis, collaborators shipped samples as frozen whole blood, isolated PBMCs, or DNA extracted from either of those sample types. What the research found in general, with its limitations: How much clinical and demographic metadata was included differed by source and by participant, and the metadata was provided uncurated.

TCRbeta CDR3 regions were amplified from genomic DNA by means of the immunoSEQ Assay, a bias-controlled multiplex PCR. The paper's processing steps were these. Within the assay, amplification of reference gene primers was used to estimate how many nucleated cells each sample contained. To quantify the absolute abundance of each unique TCRbeta CDR3 rearrangement, sequence reads were collapsed and filtered. For each sample, productive Simpson clonality was calculated as the square root of Simpson's diversity index over productive rearrangements. TCRdb took over this immuneACCESS table, retaining in-frame rearrangements with V and J assigned. Such tables are incomplete; in checked studies, under half of the missing clones stem from an unresolved V gene, and the remainder is unexplained. That table is the source of V, J and clone size, and D and trimming were worked out from the DNA. This sample holds approximately 250,000 clones; 75% to 85% were observed only once. Around 1.5% of the sample rests with the top ten.

In regard to this clone: It has no known antigen specificity. Base qualities are not provided; no much larger clone lies one nucleotide away.

The chain employs TRBV6-2 or TRBV6-3 and TRBJ2-1, and TRBD2 aligns with 10 junction nucleotides. The sequenced sample was peripheral blood. This receptor was identified in a woman aged 40 to 50 who had recovered from COVID-19. The bases read TGTGCCAGCAGCCCTAGCGGGGGACTTAATGAGCGGCAGTTCTTC. It codes for CASSPSGGLNERQFF.